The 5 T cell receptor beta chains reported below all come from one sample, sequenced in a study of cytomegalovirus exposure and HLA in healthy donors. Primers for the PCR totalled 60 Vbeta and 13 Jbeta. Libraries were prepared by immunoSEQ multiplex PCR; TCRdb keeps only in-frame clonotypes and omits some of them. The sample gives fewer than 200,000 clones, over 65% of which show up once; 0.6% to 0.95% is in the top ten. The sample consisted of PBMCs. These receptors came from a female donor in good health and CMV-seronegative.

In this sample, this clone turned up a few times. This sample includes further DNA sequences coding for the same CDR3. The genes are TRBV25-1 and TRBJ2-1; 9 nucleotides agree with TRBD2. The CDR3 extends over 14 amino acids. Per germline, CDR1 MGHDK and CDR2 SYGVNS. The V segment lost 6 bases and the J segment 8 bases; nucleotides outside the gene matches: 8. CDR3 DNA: TGTGCCAGCAGCCGTTCTAGACTAGCGGATGAGCAGTTCTTC. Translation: CASSRSRLADEQFF.

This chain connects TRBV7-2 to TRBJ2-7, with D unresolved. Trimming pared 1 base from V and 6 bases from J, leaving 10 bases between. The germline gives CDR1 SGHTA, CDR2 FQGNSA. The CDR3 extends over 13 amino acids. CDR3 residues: CASSLGTFGEQYF. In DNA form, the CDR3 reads TGTGCCAGCAGCTTAGGAACGTTCGGCGAGCAGTACTTC.

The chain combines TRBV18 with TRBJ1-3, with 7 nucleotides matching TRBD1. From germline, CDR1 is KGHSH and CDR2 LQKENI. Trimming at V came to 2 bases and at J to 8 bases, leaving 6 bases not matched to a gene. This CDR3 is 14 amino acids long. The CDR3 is CASSPVTGLDTIYF. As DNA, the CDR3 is TGTGCCAGCTCACCAGTGACAGGGCTGGACACCATATATTTT.

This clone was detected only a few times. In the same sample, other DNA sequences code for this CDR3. The CDR3 loop is CASSFLHPGQGPTEAFF. CDR3 nucleotides: TGTGCCAGCAGTTTCCTTCATCCGGGACAGGGCCCAACTGAAGCTTTCTTT. V gene TRBV27 combines with J gene TRBJ1-1; 9 bases match TRBD1. Germline trimming cut 3 bases from V and 5 bases from J; bases unmatched to any gene: 13. Germline V lookup: CDR1 MNHEY, CDR2 SMNVEV (reference sequence). The CDR3 totals 17 residues.

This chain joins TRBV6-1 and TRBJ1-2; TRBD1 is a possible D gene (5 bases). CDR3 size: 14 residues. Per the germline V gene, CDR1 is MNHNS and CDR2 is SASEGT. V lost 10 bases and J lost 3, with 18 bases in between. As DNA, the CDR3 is TGTGCCATCCAAGGGGCAGTGCTTTACTATGGCTACACCTTC. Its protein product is CAIQGAVLYYGYTF.